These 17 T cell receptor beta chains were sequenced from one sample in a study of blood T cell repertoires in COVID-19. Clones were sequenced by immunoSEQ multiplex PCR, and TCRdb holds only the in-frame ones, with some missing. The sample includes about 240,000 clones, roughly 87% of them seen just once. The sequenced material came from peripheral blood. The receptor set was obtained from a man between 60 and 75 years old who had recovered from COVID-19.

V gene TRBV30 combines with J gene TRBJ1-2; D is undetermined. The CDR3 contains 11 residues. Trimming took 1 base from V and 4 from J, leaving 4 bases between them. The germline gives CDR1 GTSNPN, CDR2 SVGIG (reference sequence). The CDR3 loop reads CAWSASYGYTF. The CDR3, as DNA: TGTGCCTGGAGTGCGTCCTATGGCTACACCTTC. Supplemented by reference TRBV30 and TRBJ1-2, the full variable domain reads SQTIHQWPATLVQPVGSPLSLECTVEGTSNPNLYWYRQAAGRGLQLLFYSVGIGQISSEVPQNLSASRPQDRQFILSSKKLLLSDSGFYLCAWSASYGYTFGSGTRLTVV.

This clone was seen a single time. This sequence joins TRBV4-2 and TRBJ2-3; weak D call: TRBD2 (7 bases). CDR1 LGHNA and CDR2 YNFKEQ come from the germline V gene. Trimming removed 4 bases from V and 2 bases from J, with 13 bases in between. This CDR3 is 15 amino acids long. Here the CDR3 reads CASSRAGADTDTQYF. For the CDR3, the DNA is TGTGCCAGCAGCCGGGCGGGGGCTGACACAGATACGCAGTATTTT.

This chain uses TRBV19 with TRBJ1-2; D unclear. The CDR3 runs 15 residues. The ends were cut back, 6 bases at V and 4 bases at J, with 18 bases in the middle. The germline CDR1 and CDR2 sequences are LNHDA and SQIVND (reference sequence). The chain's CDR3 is CASRDLQAIFYGYTF. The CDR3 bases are TGTGCCAGTAGAGATCTTCAGGCTATCTTCTATGGCTACACCTTC.

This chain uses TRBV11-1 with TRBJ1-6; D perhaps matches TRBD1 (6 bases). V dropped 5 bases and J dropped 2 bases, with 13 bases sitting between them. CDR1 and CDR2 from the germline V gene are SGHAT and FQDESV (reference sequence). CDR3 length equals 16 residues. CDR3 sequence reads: CASSPQGTPYNSPLHF. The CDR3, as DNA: TGTGCCAGCAGCCCTCAGGGGACGCCCTATAATTCACCCCTCCACTTT.

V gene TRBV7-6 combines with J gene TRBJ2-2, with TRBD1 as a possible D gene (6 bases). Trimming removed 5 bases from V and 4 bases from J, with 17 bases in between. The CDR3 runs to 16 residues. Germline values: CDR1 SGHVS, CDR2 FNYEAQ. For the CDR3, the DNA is TGTGCCAGCAGCCTTCTCCGGCAGGGGAGCACCGGGGAGCTGTTTTTT. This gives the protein CASSLLRQGSTGELFF.

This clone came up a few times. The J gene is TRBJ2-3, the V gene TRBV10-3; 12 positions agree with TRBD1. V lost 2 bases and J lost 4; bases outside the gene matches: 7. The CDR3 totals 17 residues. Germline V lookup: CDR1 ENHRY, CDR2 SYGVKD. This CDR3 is CAISERGTGGVADTQYF. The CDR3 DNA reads TGTGCCATCAGTGAGCGCGGGACAGGGGGCGTAGCAGATACGCAGTATTTT.

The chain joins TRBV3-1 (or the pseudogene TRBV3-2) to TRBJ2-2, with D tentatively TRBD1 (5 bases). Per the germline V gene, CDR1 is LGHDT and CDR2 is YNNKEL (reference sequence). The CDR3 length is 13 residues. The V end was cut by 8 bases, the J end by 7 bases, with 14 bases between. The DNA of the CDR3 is TGTGCCAGCGGCCTTGGGGCGATCGGGGAGCTGTTTTTT. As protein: CASGLGAIGELFF.

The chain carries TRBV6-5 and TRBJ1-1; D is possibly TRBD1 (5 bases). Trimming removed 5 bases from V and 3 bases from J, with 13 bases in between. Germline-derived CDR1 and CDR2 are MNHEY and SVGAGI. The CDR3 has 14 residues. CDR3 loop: CASSTQGLYTEAFF. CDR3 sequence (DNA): TGTGCCAGCAGTACTCAGGGATTATACACTGAAGCTTTCTTT.

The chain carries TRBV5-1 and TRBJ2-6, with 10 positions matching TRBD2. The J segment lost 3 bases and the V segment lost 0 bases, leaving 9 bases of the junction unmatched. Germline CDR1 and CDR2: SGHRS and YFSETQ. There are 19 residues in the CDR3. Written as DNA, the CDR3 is TGCGCCAGCAGCTTGGCCCCTAGCGGGGGTGCAGGTGGGGCCAACGTCCTGACTTTC. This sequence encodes CASSLAPSGGAGGANVLTF.

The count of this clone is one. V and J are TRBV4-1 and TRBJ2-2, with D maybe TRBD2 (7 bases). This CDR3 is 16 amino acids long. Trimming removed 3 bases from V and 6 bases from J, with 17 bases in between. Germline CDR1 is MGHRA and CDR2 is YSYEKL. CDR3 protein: CASSHPRGGQAGELFF. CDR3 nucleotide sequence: TGCGCCAGCAGCCACCCTAGGGGGGGGCAGGCCGGGGAGCTGTTTTTT.

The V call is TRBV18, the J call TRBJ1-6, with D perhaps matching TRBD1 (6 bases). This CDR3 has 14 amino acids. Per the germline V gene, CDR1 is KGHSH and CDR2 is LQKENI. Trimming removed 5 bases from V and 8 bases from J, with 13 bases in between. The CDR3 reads CASSARGRDSPLHF. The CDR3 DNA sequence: TGTGCCAGCTCAGCCAGGGGAAGAGATTCACCCCTCCACTTT.

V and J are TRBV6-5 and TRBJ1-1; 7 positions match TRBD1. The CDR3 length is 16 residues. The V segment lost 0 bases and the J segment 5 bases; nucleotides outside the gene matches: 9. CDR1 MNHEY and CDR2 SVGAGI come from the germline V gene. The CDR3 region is CASSYSRAGGRTEAFF. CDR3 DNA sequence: TGTGCCAGCAGTTACTCTCGGGCAGGGGGACGGACTGAAGCTTTCTTT.

The CDR3 sequence: CASSPGTGGSQPQHF. CDR3 coding DNA: TGTGCCAGCAGCCCCGGGACAGGGGGCTCTCAGCCCCAGCATTTT. The gene calls are TRBV3-1 (or the pseudogene TRBV3-2) and TRBJ1-5; TRBD1 matches 12 bases. The germline gives CDR1 LGHDT, CDR2 YNNKEL (reference sequence). The CDR3 runs to 15 residues. After removal of 4 bases from V and 6 bases from J, the junction contained 4 bases not matched to a gene.

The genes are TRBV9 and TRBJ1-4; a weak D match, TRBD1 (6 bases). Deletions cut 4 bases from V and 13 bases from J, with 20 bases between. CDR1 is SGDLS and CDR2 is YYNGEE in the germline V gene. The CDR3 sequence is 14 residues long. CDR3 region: CASSQSARTVGLFF. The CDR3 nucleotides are TGTGCCAGCAGCCAATCGGCACGGACAGTAGGACTGTTTTTT.

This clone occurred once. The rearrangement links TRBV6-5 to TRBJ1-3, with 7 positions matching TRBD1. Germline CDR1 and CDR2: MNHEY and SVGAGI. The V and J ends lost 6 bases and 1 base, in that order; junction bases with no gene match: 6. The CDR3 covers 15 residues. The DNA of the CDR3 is TGTGCCAGCAGGGACCACAGGGGATCTGGAAACACCATATATTTT. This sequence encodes CASRDHRGSGNTIYF.

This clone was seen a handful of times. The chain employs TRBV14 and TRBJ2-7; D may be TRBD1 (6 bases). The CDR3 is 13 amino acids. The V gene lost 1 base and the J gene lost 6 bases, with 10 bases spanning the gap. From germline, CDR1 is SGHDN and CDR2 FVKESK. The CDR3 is CASSQATGGEQYF. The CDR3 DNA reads TGTGCCAGCAGCCAAGCGACAGGAGGCGAGCAGTACTTC.

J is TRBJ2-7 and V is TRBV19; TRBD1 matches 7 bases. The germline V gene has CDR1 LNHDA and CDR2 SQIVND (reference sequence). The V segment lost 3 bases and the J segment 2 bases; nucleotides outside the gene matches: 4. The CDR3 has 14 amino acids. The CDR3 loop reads CASSMLGTAYEQYF. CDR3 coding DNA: TGTGCCAGTAGTATGCTAGGGACAGCCTACGAGCAGTACTTC.